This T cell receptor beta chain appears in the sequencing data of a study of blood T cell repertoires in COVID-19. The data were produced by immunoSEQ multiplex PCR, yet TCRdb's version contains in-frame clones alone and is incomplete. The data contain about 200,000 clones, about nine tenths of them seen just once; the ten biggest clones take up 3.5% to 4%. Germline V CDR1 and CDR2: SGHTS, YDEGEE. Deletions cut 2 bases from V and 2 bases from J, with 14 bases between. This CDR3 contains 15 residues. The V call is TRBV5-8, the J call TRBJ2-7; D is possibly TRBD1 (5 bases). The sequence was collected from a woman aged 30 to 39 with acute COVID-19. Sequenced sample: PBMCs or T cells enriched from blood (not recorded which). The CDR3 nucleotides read TGTGCCAGCAGCTTCCAGGGTTTGGGGACCTACGAGCAGTACTTC. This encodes CASSFQGLGTYEQYF.